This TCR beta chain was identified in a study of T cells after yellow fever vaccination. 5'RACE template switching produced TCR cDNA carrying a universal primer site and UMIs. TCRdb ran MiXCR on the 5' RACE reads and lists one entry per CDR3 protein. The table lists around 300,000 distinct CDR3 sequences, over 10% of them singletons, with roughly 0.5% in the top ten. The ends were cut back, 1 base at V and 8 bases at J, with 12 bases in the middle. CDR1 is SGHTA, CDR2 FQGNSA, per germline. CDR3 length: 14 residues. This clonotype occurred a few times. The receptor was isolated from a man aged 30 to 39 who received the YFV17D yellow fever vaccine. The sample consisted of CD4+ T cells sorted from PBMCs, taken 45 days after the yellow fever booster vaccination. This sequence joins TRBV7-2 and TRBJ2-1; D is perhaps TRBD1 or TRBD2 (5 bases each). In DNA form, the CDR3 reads TGTGCCAGCAGCTTAGTAGCGCTAGGGGATGAGCAGTTCTTC. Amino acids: CASSLVALGDEQFF. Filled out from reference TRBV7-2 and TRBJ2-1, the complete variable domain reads GAGVSQSPSNKVTEKGKDVELRCDPISGHTALYWYRQSLGQGLEFLIYFQGNSAPDKSGLPSDRFSAERTGGSVSTLTIQRTQQEDSAVYLCASSLVALGDEQFFGPGTRLTVL.